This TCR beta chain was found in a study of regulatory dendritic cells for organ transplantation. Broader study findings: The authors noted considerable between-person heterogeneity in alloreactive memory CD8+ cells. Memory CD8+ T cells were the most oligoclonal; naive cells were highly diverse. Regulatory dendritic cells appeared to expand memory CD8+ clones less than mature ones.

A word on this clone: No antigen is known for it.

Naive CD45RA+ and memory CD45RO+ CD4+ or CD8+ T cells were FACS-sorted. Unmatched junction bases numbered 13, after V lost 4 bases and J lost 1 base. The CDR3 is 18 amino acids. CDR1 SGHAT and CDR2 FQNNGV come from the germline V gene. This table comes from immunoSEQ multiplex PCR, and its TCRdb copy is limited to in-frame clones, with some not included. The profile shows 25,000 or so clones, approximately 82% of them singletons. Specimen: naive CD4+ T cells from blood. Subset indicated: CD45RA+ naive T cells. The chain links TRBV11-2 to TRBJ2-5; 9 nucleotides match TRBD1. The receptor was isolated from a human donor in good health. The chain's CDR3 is CASSYLGQGRTGQETQYF. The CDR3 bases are TGTGCCAGCAGCTACCTGGGACAGGGCCGTACCGGCCAAGAGACCCAGTACTTC.